The TCR beta chain described here comes from a study of early T cells in non-severe SARS-CoV-2 infection (dated by TCRdb to the early 2020s). Concerning the study at large: Bulk RNA from unsorted whole blood was used for TCR sequencing, so alpha and beta chains could not be paired. Overall results and qualifications from the work: Matching against VDJdb was skewed toward anti-spike CD8 responses, likely underestimated virus-specific expansions, and missed private and CD4 specificities.

The library was produced with 5' RACE. TCRdb names NextSeq 500 as the instrument used. The TCR library protocol attached unique molecular identifiers to individual cDNA molecules to correct for sequencing error and PCR bias. Both TCR alpha and beta chains were sequenced, and tight co-correlation was observed between alpha and beta sequence abundances in each sample. From the authors' description of their analysis: Decombinator V4 was used to perform V gene, J gene and CDR3 annotation of TCR sequences. Expanded TCRs were defined as changing significantly between any two time points under a Poisson model with p below 0.0001. TCR abundances were normalised to the total number of TCRs sequenced in each sample and reported as counts per million. TRAV1-2 paired with TRAJ12, TRAJ20 or TRAJ33 defined MAIT TCRs, while TRAV10 paired with TRAJ18 defined iNKT TCRs. A search of VDJdb, accessed on 1 November 2021, was run for TCRs annotated to CMV, EBV and SARS-CoV-2, with TCRs annotated for multiple antigens excluded. TCRdb passed the public sequencing reads through fastp at Q25 and MiXCR, retaining productive beta sequences. Each record represents a unique CDR3 protein, reported with the most common genes and DNA among its rows. Clone size and V and J calls follow TCRdb, not the original study. Counted in this sample were 70,000 to 90,000 distinct CDR3 sequences; about a sixth of them appeared once. The ten largest clones represent 9% to 15% of the sample.

V is reduced by 4 bases and J by 9 bases, leaving a spacing of 16 bases between them. The germline V gene (reference sequence) gives CDR1 as SEHNR and CDR2 as FQNEAQ. The CDR3 goes from the cysteine to the phenylalanine over 14 residues. CDR3 DNA only is kept here, 42 bases in frame from base 1. This clonotype showed up many times. Which antigen it targets is not known. No much larger clone exists at a distance of one base, and base qualities are not known. A case-control design nested within a healthcare worker cohort in London, UK, was used, with weekly nasopharyngeal swab PCR tests and blood sampling performed. Healthcare workers were recruited during the week of the UK lockdown, between 23 and 31 March 2020, and followed weekly for up to roughly 15 weeks.

The TCR comes from an adult who was a healthcare worker with PCR-confirmed SARS-CoV-2 infection or an uninfected control (not recorded which). The chain was built from TRBV7-9 and TRBJ2-1; the D call could be TRBD1 or TRBD2, with each sharing 5 bases. The sample comprised whole blood. The CDR3 sequence is CASSSSERGTEQFF. DNA sequence: TGTGCCAGCAGCTCGTCCGAGAGGGGTACTGAGCAGTTCTTC.